The 23 T cell receptor beta chains in this list originate from one sample, sequenced in a study of cytomegalovirus exposure and HLA in healthy donors. Primers: 60 Vbeta forward and 13 Jbeta reverse. Some clones are missing from TCRdb's copy, which holds only in-frame ones; the method was immunoSEQ multiplex PCR. This sample yields over 150,000 clones, of which 73% are seen a single time; under 5.5% belongs to the top ten. The sample comprised PBMCs. The source of these receptors is a woman in her late teens or twenties in good health and CMV-seropositive.

The chain combines TRBV4-2 with TRBJ2-6; perhaps TRBD1 as D (5 bases). The CDR3 extends over 16 amino acids. Germline CDR1 is LGHNA and CDR2 is YNFKEQ. Deletions cut 1 base from V and 0 bases from J, with 7 bases between. The CDR3 here is CASSQADSSGANVLTF. The CDR3 bases are TGTGCCAGCAGCCAAGCTGACAGCTCTGGGGCCAACGTCCTGACTTTC.

CDR3 sequence (DNA): TGTGCCAGCAGTCGGGGACAGGGAGGTGGCTACACCTTC. This encodes CASSRGQGGGYTF. V usage is TRBV6-5 and J usage is TRBJ1-2; 9 bases agree with TRBD1. The CDR3 contains 13 residues. The V gene's germline CDR1 is MNHEY and CDR2 SVGAGI. Unmatched junction bases numbered 5, after V lost 5 bases and J lost 7 bases.

The chain employs TRBV30 and TRBJ1-6; possible D gene TRBD1, 5 bases. The germline gives CDR1 GTSNPN, CDR2 SVGIG (reference sequence). Trimming pared 7 bases from V and 7 bases from J, leaving 8 bases between. This CDR3 comprises 11 residues. The CDR3 nucleotides are TGTGCCTCGGGGGGGAATTCACCCCTCCACTTT. This sequence encodes CASGGNSPLHF.

This clone appeared a single time. The chain joins TRBV9 to TRBJ2-5; 15 positions match TRBD2. The CDR3 consists of 16 residues. Germline V gene sequence: CDR1 SGDLS, CDR2 YYNGEE. The J segment lost 5 bases and the V segment lost 3 bases, leaving 5 bases of the junction unmatched. The CDR3: CASSAGLAGGRETQYF. CDR3 nucleotide sequence: TGTGCCAGCAGCGCTGGACTAGCGGGGGGGAGGGAGACCCAGTACTTC.

This clone was counted a single time. J is TRBJ2-3 and V is TRBV5-1; 11 positions agree with TRBD2. The CDR3 sequence is 16 residues long. Trimming took 4 bases from V and 2 from J; bases not matched to a gene: 6. Germline V CDR1 and CDR2: SGHRS, YFSETQ. As DNA, the CDR3 is TGCGCCAGCAGCCCGGCTAGCGGGGGGCACACAGATACGCAGTATTTT. This translates into CASSPASGGHTDTQYF.

The gene calls are TRBV4-1 and TRBJ1-1, with D possibly TRBD1 on 6 matching bases. V was shortened by 3 bases and J by 4 bases, with 15 bases between the two germline ends. Per germline, CDR1 MGHRA and CDR2 YSYEKL. The CDR3 has 15 residues. The CDR3 nucleotides are TGCGCCAGCAGCCACACAGGGAAAGGGAGCACTGAAGCTTTCTTT. Residues: CASSHTGKGSTEAFF.

This sequence joins TRBV4-3 and TRBJ2-1; TRBD2 agrees at 7 bases. The CDR3 has 16 amino acids. V was clipped by 4 bases and J by 5 bases; unmatched bases: 11. Germline CDR1 is LGHNA and CDR2 is YSLEER. CDR3 region: CASSPFWPSGNNEQFF. The CDR3 nucleotides read TGCGCCAGCAGCCCGTTCTGGCCTAGCGGAAACAATGAGCAGTTCTTC.

The J gene is TRBJ2-1, the V gene TRBV18; 7 nucleotides align to TRBD2. Germline CDR1 KGHSH, CDR2 LQKENI. This CDR3 has 17 amino acids. J lost 7 bases, V lost 3 bases, and 15 bases had no gene match. CDR3 sequence reads: CASSPQRGELARNEQFF. CDR3 coding DNA: TGTGCCAGCTCACCGCAACGAGGAGAACTAGCGAGGAATGAGCAGTTCTTC.

This clone ranks as medium-sized (0.01 to 0.1%). The same CDR3 is also encoded by other DNA sequences in this sample. This sequence joins TRBV7-9 and TRBJ1-1, with a weak D call TRBD1 (6 bases). The length of the CDR3 is 11 residues. The V gene's germline CDR1 is SEHNR and CDR2 FQNEAQ (reference sequence). Deletions cut 7 bases from V and 5 bases from J, with 8 bases between. The CDR3: CASTDSTEAFF. DNA for the CDR3: TGTGCCAGCACGGACAGTACTGAAGCTTTCTTT.

CDR3 nucleotides: TGTGCCAGCAGAATAGGGGGTGGTTACATTCAGTACTTC. Amino acids: CASRIGGGYIQYF. The chain carries TRBV6-5 and TRBJ2-4; tentatively, D is TRBD1 (6 bases). V was shortened by 6 bases and J by 8 bases, with 14 bases between the two germline ends. Germline V CDR1 and CDR2: MNHEY, SVGAGI. This CDR3 has 13 amino acids.

This chain links TRBV6-6 with TRBJ2-4; D might be TRBD1 (5 bases). Trimming cost V 0 bases and J 6 bases, with 15 bases left between them. Germline V gene lookup returns CDR1 MNHNY and CDR2 SVGAGI (reference sequence). The CDR3 contains 16 residues. The CDR3 is CASSYSIGGQGNIQYF. CDR3 DNA sequence: TGTGCCAGCAGTTACTCGATAGGTGGGCAGGGAAACATTCAGTACTTC.

As DNA, the CDR3 is TGTGCCAGCAGTCCTTTACAGGGCGAAGCTTTCTTT. This translates into CASSPLQGEAFF. The rearrangement links TRBV28 to TRBJ1-1, with a possible D match to TRBD1 (6 bases). From germline, CDR1 is MDHEN and CDR2 SYDVKM. Trimming shortened V by 5 bases and J by 8 bases, and 12 bases separated the two germline ends. This CDR3 region has 12 residues.

J is TRBJ2-2 and V is TRBV6-1, with 11 positions matching TRBD2. V lost 4 bases and J lost 5; bases outside the gene matches: 6. Germline assignment: CDR1 MNHNS and CDR2 SASEGT. The CDR3 covers 16 residues. Here the CDR3 DNA reads TGTGCCAGCAGTGCCAATAGCGGGGGGGCAACCGGGGAGCTGTTTTTT. It yields the protein CASSANSGGATGELFF.

The chain has TRBV7-8 and TRBJ2-7, with D possibly TRBD1 on 5 matching bases. The CDR3 length is 14 residues. Germline CDR1 is SGHVS and CDR2 is FQNEAQ. V lost 2 bases and J lost 3, with 11 bases in between. The CDR3 sequence is CASSLLTAYYEQYF. CDR3 DNA: TGTGCCAGCAGCTTATTGACAGCCTACTACGAGCAGTACTTC.

V is TRBV20-1 and J is TRBJ1-2, with 7 bases lining up with TRBD1. This CDR3 comprises 11 residues. The germline gives CDR1 DFQATT, CDR2 SNEGSKA (reference sequence). V lost 5 bases to trimming and J lost 8 bases; unmatched junction nucleotides: 5. The CDR3 nucleotides are TGCAGTGCTCCAACAGGGGTCGGCTACACCTTC. Translating gives CSAPTGVGYTF.

The V call is TRBV11-2, the J call TRBJ2-7, with a weak D call TRBD1 (6 bases). With 5 bases removed from V and 4 bases from J, the gap between germline ends came to 18 bases. Looked up from germline, CDR1 is SGHAT and CDR2 is FQNNGV. The CDR3 has 15 residues. The CDR3 DNA reads TGTGCCAGCAGCCAACACAGGGTCGAGTCGTACGAGCAGTACTTC. Protein product: CASSQHRVESYEQYF.

This chain uses TRBV7-9 with TRBJ2-2; 8 bases are a match to TRBD2. The V gene end was trimmed by 5 bases and the J gene end by 1 base; junction bases not matched to a gene: 9. The germline V gene has CDR1 SEHNR and CDR2 FQNEAQ (reference sequence). The CDR3 has 17 residues. The CDR3 is CASSPYYGGENTGELFF. CDR3 DNA: TGTGCCAGCAGCCCTTACTACGGGGGGGAGAACACCGGGGAGCTGTTTTTT.

Here the CDR3 reads CASSLGPGSLGNTIYF. The CDR3 DNA is TGTGCCAGCAGCTTAGGTCCAGGCTCGCTAGGAAACACCATATATTTT. The V and J genes are TRBV11-2 and TRBJ1-3; D gene ambiguous. V lost 1 base to trimming and J lost 4 bases, with 14 bases between them. Germline lookup yields CDR1 SGHAT and CDR2 FQNNGV. This CDR3 comprises 16 residues. Drawing the rest from reference TRBV11-2 and TRBJ1-3, the complete variable domain is EAGVAQSPRYKIIEKRQSVAFWCNPISGHATLYWYQQILGQGPKLLIQFQNNGVVDDSQLPKDRFSAERLKGVDSTLKIQPAKLEDSAVYLCASSLGPGSLGNTIYFGEGSWLTVV.

V is TRBV29-1 and J is TRBJ2-7; a possible D gene is TRBD1 (5 bases). This CDR3 comprises 14 residues. With 7 bases removed from V and 5 bases from J, the gap between germline ends came to 21 bases. CDR1 is SQVTM and CDR2 is ANQGSEA in the germline V gene. The CDR3 spells CSAGEVFRANEQYF. The CDR3 bases are TGCAGCGCCGGAGAGGTGTTCAGGGCGAACGAGCAGTACTTC.

This clone was observed once. The chain's CDR3 is CASSAIALEAFF. DNA of the CDR3: TGTGCCAGCAGCGCGATCGCGCTTGAAGCTTTCTTT. The gene calls are TRBV13 and TRBJ1-1; D gene ambiguous. There are 12 residues in the CDR3. CDR1 is PRHDT and CDR2 is FYEKMQ in the germline V gene (reference sequence). V lost 5 bases and J 7 bases, leaving 11 bases between the germline ends.

The gene calls are TRBV7-9 and TRBJ1-1; 7 nucleotides agree with TRBD1. Germline trimming cut 6 bases from V and 1 base from J; bases unmatched to any gene: 8. The CDR3 runs to 15 residues. The germline gives CDR1 SEHNR, CDR2 FQNEAQ (reference sequence). The CDR3 DNA sequence: TGTGCCAGCAGGAACTTTGGGACAGAGAACACTGAAGCTTTCTTT. Translation gives CASRNFGTENTEAFF.

This clone came up a few times. The chain employs TRBV5-5 and TRBJ1-5; D is possibly TRBD1 (5 bases). The CDR3 is 15 amino acids. V shed 0 bases and J shed 7 bases, with 14 bases lying between them. Looked up from germline, CDR1 is SGHKS and CDR2 is YYEKEE (reference sequence). CDR3 sequence reads: CASSLAGRYGQPQHF. The CDR3 DNA reads TGTGCCAGCAGCTTGGCAGGGAGGTATGGGCAGCCCCAGCATTTT.

This rearrangement joins TRBV7-8 to TRBJ1-6; TRBD1 aligns across 12 bases. CDR1 and CDR2 (germline): SGHVS, FQNEAQ. This CDR3 contains 16 residues. V lost 1 base to trimming and J lost 6 bases; unmatched junction nucleotides: 1. In nucleotides, the CDR3 is TGTGCCAGCAGCTTAGGGGACAGGGGGCCTAATTCACCCCTCCACTTT. As protein: CASSLGDRGPNSPLHF.